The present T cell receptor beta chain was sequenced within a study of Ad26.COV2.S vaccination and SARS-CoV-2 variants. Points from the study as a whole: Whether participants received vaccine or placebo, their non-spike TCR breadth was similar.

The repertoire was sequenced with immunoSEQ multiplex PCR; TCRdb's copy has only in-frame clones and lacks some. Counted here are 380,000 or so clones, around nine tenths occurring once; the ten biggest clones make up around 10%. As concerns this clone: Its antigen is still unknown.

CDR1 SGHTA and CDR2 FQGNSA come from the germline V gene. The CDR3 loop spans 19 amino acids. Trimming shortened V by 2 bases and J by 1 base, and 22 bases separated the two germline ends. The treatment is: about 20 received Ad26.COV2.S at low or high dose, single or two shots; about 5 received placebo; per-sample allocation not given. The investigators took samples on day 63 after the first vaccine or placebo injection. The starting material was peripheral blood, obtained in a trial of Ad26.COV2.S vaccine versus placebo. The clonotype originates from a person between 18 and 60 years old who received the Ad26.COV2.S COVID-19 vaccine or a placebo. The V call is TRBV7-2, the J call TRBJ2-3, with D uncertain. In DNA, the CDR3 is TGTGCCAGCAGCTTAACGTTTGGCAATCGGATGGTAGGCACAGATACGCAGTATTTT. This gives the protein CASSLTFGNRMVGTDTQYF.